This TCR beta chain was observed in a study of CD8 T cells in ankylosing spondylitis. Overall study results and limits: Among TCR beta sequences, a motif of under 10 highly homologous variants appeared characteristic of ankylosing spondylitis blood. Disease-linked clones bore a CD8+ phenotype and were relatively rare in peripheral blood.

With molecular barcodes, quantitative 5'-RACE was used to make the TCR beta libraries. TCRdb reprocessed the 5' RACE reads with MiXCR, giving one entry per CDR3 protein. The sample has 250,000 or so distinct CDR3 sequences, 24% seen once. This clonotype has only a few counts. What it binds is unknown. V lost 6 bases and J 3 bases, leaving 11 bases between the germline ends. The CDR3 sequence is 13 residues long. Germline loops: CDR1 DFQATT, CDR2 SNEGSKA (reference sequence). The receptor comes from a male donor with ankylosing spondylitis or in good health (not recorded which). The specimen was blood, either unsorted or a sorted T cell fraction (not recorded which). This chain joins TRBV20-1 and TRBJ2-2; D tentatively reads TRBD1 or TRBD2 (5 bases each). DNA for the CDR3: TGCAGTGCCTACCTGGGACACACCGGGGAGCTGTTTTTT. Translated: CSAYLGHTGELFF.